The 28 T cell receptor beta chains reported below all come from one sample, sequenced in a study of CD8 T cells in Susac syndrome (dated by TCRdb to the late 2010s). Receptor libraries were prepared by the immunoSEQ multiplex PCR assay. RNA was extracted using the RNeasy kit, and about 0.5 to 1 ug of the RNA was reverse transcribed with random hexamers. The public reads were reprocessed in TCRdb via fastp at Q25 and MiXCR, keeping in-frame beta chains. Rows merge per CDR3 protein into single entries with the most common DNA and genes. The sample data list some 190,000 distinct CDR3 sequences, and roughly 95% of these were observed just once. The ten largest clones take up 0.08% to 0.11% of the sample. The sequenced sample consisted of CD4+ T cells from PBMCs. Receptor source: a human donor in good health.

The rearrangement uses TRBV30 and TRBJ2-3; D not resolved. Trimming left V 2 bases short and J 6 bases short, with 6 bases between. Looked up from germline, CDR1 is GTSNPN and CDR2 is SVGIG (reference sequence). The CDR3 runs to 11 residues. Here the CDR3 DNA reads TGTGCCTGGAGTCTGAGGGATACGCAGTATTTT. This sequence encodes CAWSLRDTQYF.

The gene calls are TRBV27 and TRBJ2-2; 13 bases match TRBD2. The V gene end was trimmed by 7 bases and the J gene end by 1 base; junction bases not matched to a gene: 12. Germline CDR1 MNHEY, CDR2 SMNVEV (reference sequence). The CDR3 is made up of 19 amino acids. The CDR3 here is CASMGLAGRANLNTGELFF. For the CDR3, the DNA is TGTGCCAGCATGGGACTAGCGGGACGCGCTAACCTGAACACCGGGGAGCTGTTTTTT.

The chain carries TRBV4-3 and TRBJ2-3; D is tentatively TRBD1 or TRBD2 (5 bases each). The CDR3 sequence is 16 residues long. V was clipped by 4 bases and J by 0 bases, with 14 bases between them. Germline lookup yields CDR1 LGHNA and CDR2 YSLEER. CDR3 loop: CASSRNGGRSTDTQYF. In nucleotides, the CDR3 is TGCGCCAGCAGCCGCAATGGGGGACGGAGCACAGATACGCAGTATTTT.

The chain employs TRBV7-2 and TRBJ2-3, with 13 positions matching TRBD2. This CDR3 comprises 16 residues. The junction had 5 bases not matched to a gene; V was cut back by 6 bases and J by 2 bases. Germline CDR1 SGHTA, CDR2 FQGNSA. This chain's CDR3 is CASRGGLAGTTDTQYF. DNA of the CDR3: TGTGCCAGCAGGGGGGGACTAGCGGGGACCACAGATACGCAGTATTTT.

This rearrangement joins TRBV30 to TRBJ2-5, with D possibly TRBD1 on 7 matching bases. The ends were cut back, 6 bases at V and 2 bases at J, with 10 bases in the middle. The CDR3 loop spans 12 amino acids. Germline-derived CDR1 and CDR2 are GTSNPN and SVGIG (reference sequence). Written as DNA, the CDR3 is TGTGCCTGCGCGGGACAGCAAGAGACCCAGTACTTC. It codes for CACAGQQETQYF. Combining the CDR3 with reference TRBV30 and TRBJ2-5 gives the whole variable domain SQTIHQWPATLVQPVGSPLSLECTVEGTSNPNLYWYRQAAGRGLQLLFYSVGIGQISSEVPQNLSASRPQDRQFILSSKKLLLSDSGFYLCACAGQQETQYFGPGTRLLVL.

CDR3 amino acids: CSAGDRGGNTIYF. The DNA of the CDR3 is TGCAGCGCGGGGGACAGGGGAGGAAACACCATATATTTT. This rearrangement joins TRBV29-1 to TRBJ1-3; the match to TRBD1 covers 10 bases. Losses at the gene ends were 7 bases for V and 4 bases for J; bases not matched to a gene: 4. The germline CDR1 and CDR2 sequences are SQVTM and ANQGSEA. The CDR3 contains 13 residues.

This chain connects TRBV6-5 to TRBJ2-7; D possibly corresponds to TRBD2 (5 bases). CDR3 length: 14 amino acids. Germline V gene sequence: CDR1 MNHEY, CDR2 SVGAGI. V was pared by 0 bases and J by 6 bases, with 12 bases between. In DNA form, the CDR3 reads TGTGCCAGCAGTTACTCCCGGGAAGGCGGCGAGCAGTACTTC. It is translated as CASSYSREGGEQYF.

The J gene is TRBJ2-1, the V gene TRBV30; 10 bases map to TRBD2. From germline, CDR1 is GTSNPN and CDR2 SVGIG (reference sequence). V lost 2 bases, J lost 5 bases, and 6 bases stayed unmatched. The CDR3 loop spans 15 amino acids. The CDR3 spells CAWSRGLARNNEQFF. The DNA for the CDR3 is TGTGCCTGGAGTAGGGGACTAGCGAGGAACAATGAGCAGTTCTTC. The full variable domain, its missing parts supplied by reference TRBV30 and TRBJ2-1, is SQTIHQWPATLVQPVGSPLSLECTVEGTSNPNLYWYRQAAGRGLQLLFYSVGIGQISSEVPQNLSASRPQDRQFILSSKKLLLSDSGFYLCAWSRGLARNNEQFFGPGTRLTVL.

V and J are TRBV29-1 and TRBJ2-3; possible D gene TRBD2, 5 bases. CDR3 length: 14 residues. The germline V gene has CDR1 SQVTM and CDR2 ANQGSEA. Trimming cost V 0 bases and J 1 base, with 8 bases left between them. In DNA, the CDR3 is TGCAGCGTTGAAGAGGTGCGGGGCACAGATACGCAGTATTTT. Encoded protein: CSVEEVRGTDTQYF.

This chain connects TRBV10-2 to TRBJ2-7; D is undetermined. The V end was cut by 6 bases, the J end by 0 bases, with 9 bases between. The length of the CDR3 is 13 residues. Per the germline V gene, CDR1 is WSHSY and CDR2 is SAAADI. The CDR3 is CASREQSSYEQYF. In DNA form, the CDR3 reads TGCGCCAGCAGGGAGCAGAGCTCCTACGAGCAGTACTTC.

The chain combines TRBV27 with TRBJ2-2; D is unclear. The CDR3 length is 14 residues. Germline assignment: CDR1 MNHEY and CDR2 SMNVEV (reference sequence). V was clipped by 5 bases and J by 0 bases, with 7 bases between them. The CDR3 nucleotides are TGTGCCAGCAGTCCTGGGACGAACACCGGGGAGCTGTTTTTT. Protein sequence: CASSPGTNTGELFF.

The chain carries TRBV6-1 and TRBJ1-3; no definite D call. This CDR3 is 11 amino acids long. V lost 11 bases, J lost 4 bases, and 9 bases lay in between. Germline CDR1 reads MNHNS; CDR2 reads SASEGT. This chain's CDR3 is CACLSGNTIYF. CDR3 in DNA: TGTGCCTGCTTATCCGGAAACACCATATATTTT.

The gene calls are TRBV20-1 and TRBJ2-1, with D possibly being TRBD2 (5 bases). Trimming took off 3 bases at V and 1 base at J, with 7 bases between the two ends. CDR3 size: 13 residues. Germline CDR1 reads DFQATT; CDR2 reads SNEGSKA (reference sequence). The CDR3 sequence: CSASGISYNEQFF. CDR3 nucleotides: TGCAGTGCTAGCGGGATTTCCTACAATGAGCAGTTCTTC.

In nucleotides, the CDR3 is TGTGCCAGCAGTTACTCGGGCAGCTACAATGAGCAGTTCTTC. This translates into CASSYSGSYNEQFF. V and J are TRBV6-6 and TRBJ2-1; no definite D call. There are 14 residues in the CDR3. With 0 bases removed from V and 3 bases from J, the gap between germline ends came to 6 bases. Germline CDR1 reads MNHNY; CDR2 reads SVGAGI (reference sequence).

The V call is TRBV14, the J call TRBJ2-7; D might be TRBD1 or TRBD2, each matching 5 bases. The germline CDR1 and CDR2 sequences are SGHDN and FVKESK. The CDR3 is 18 amino acids. The V gene lost 4 bases and the J gene lost 0 bases, with 22 bases spanning the gap. For the CDR3, the DNA is TGTGCCAGCAGCCTCCGGGGCCGAGGGGACCGTCTCTCCTACGAGCAGTACTTC. It translates to CASSLRGRGDRLSYEQYF. The entire variable domain, with the rest obtained from reference TRBV14 and TRBJ2-7, is as follows: EAGVTQFPSHSVIEKGQTVTLRCDPISGHDNLYWYRRVMGKEIKFLLHFVKESKQDESGMPNNRFLAERTGGTYSTLKVQPAELEDSGVYFCASSLRGRGDRLSYEQYFGPGTRLTVT.

The chain links TRBV15 to TRBJ2-4; D remains ambiguous. V was clipped by 0 bases and J by 3 bases, with 18 bases between them. The CDR3 loop spans 18 amino acids. In germline, CDR1 is LNHNV, CDR2 YYDKDF (reference sequence). For the CDR3, the DNA is TGTGCCACCAGCAGAGAAAAGGACCTAAGTCGAGGCAAAAACATTCAGTACTTC. It translates to CATSREKDLSRGKNIQYF.

The V and J genes are TRBV18 and TRBJ2-1; 9 nucleotides line up with TRBD1. V gave up 3 bases and J gave up 7 bases; unmatched junction bases: 7. Germline V gives CDR1 KGHSH, CDR2 LQKENI. The CDR3 runs 15 residues. For the CDR3, the DNA is TGTGCCAGCTCACCCGGGACAGGGTATCGGAATGAGCAGTTCTTC. Its translation: CASSPGTGYRNEQFF.

The V call is TRBV6-5, the J call TRBJ2-1; D gene ambiguous. The CDR3 has 12 residues. Trimming took 5 bases from V and 7 from J, leaving 9 bases between them. Germline V CDR1 and CDR2: MNHEY, SVGAGI. CDR3 nucleotides: TGTGCCAGCAGTCCCACTCGAAATGAGCAGTTCTTC. Residues: CASSPTRNEQFF.

The chain carries TRBV20-1 and TRBJ2-5, with 11 positions matching TRBD2. J gave up 3 bases and V 6 bases, and 6 bases lay outside the gene matches. CDR1 is DFQATT and CDR2 is SNEGSKA in the germline V gene (reference sequence). The CDR3 has 14 residues. The CDR3 region is CSAIAGGYEETQYF. In DNA form, the CDR3 reads TGCAGTGCAATAGCGGGAGGGTATGAAGAGACCCAGTACTTC.

V is TRBV19 and J is TRBJ2-1; TRBD1 matches 8 bases. Germline V CDR1 and CDR2: LNHDA, SQIVND (reference sequence). V lost 4 bases, J lost 1 base, and 3 bases stayed unmatched. This CDR3 contains 15 residues. The CDR3 reads CASSTRQGSYNEQFF. DNA of the CDR3: TGTGCCAGTAGTACCAGACAGGGGTCCTACAATGAGCAGTTCTTC.

The chain uses TRBV28 and TRBJ2-2, with unresolved D. V was pared by 3 bases and J by 6 bases, with 11 bases between. There are 14 residues in the CDR3. Germline lookup yields CDR1 MDHEN and CDR2 SYDVKM. The CDR3 spells CASSLGNSAGELFF. CDR3 DNA sequence: TGTGCCAGCAGTTTGGGGAACAGTGCCGGGGAGCTGTTTTTT.

The V call is TRBV20-1, the J call TRBJ2-3; 8 nucleotides line up with TRBD1. Germline CDR1 is DFQATT and CDR2 is SNEGSKA (reference sequence). There are 14 residues in the CDR3. Trimming removed 3 bases from V and 4 bases from J; junction bases left unmatched: 6. The CDR3 DNA follows: TGCAGTGCTAGGTTAGGACAGGGCGCAGATACGCAGTATTTT. As protein: CSARLGQGADTQYF.

Here the CDR3 reads CSASLYDRGEQFF. The CDR3 DNA reads TGCAGTGCTAGCCTCTACGACAGGGGTGAGCAGTTCTTC. The chain carries TRBV20-1 and TRBJ2-1, with 8 positions matching TRBD1. This CDR3 has 13 amino acids. V lost 3 bases, J lost 9 bases, and 7 bases stayed unmatched. CDR1 is DFQATT and CDR2 is SNEGSKA in the germline V gene (reference sequence).

Only a few counts were recorded for this clonotype. The chain has TRBV9 and TRBJ2-7; D is perhaps TRBD1 or TRBD2 (5 bases each). With 4 bases removed from V and 3 bases from J, the gap between germline ends came to 14 bases. The germline V gene encodes CDR1 SGDLS and CDR2 YYNGEE. The CDR3 has 14 residues. CDR3: CASSLGPANYEQYF. Here the CDR3 DNA reads TGTGCCAGCAGCTTGGGACCGGCCAACTACGAGCAGTACTTC.

The rearrangement uses TRBV28 and TRBJ2-7, with 10 bases matching TRBD1. Germline CDR1 MDHEN, CDR2 SYDVKM. This CDR3 spans 15 amino acids. The trim removed 3 bases at V and 3 bases at J, leaving 5 bases unmatched. The CDR3 loop is CASSLVGTGVYEQYF. The DNA of the CDR3 is TGTGCCAGCAGTTTGGTGGGGACAGGGGTCTACGAGCAGTACTTC.

The gene calls are TRBV4-3 and TRBJ2-3; D is unclear. This CDR3 contains 17 residues. Trimming shortened V by 1 base and J by 6 bases, and 20 bases separated the two germline ends. Germline CDR1 and CDR2: LGHNA and YSLEER. CDR3: CASSQARALPTGDTQYF. The CDR3 DNA reads TGCGCCAGCAGCCAAGCCCGGGCTCTCCCCACGGGCGATACGCAGTATTTT.

This chain uses TRBV27 with TRBJ2-7; unclear D gene. V was shortened by 5 bases and J by 0 bases, with 11 bases between the two germline ends. In germline, CDR1 is MNHEY, CDR2 SMNVEV (reference sequence). This CDR3 contains 14 residues. CDR3 nucleotide sequence: TGTGCCAGCAGTGGGCGCCGGGTCTCCTACGAGCAGTACTTC. Translated: CASSGRRVSYEQYF.

The chain has TRBV24-1 and TRBJ2-1; perhaps TRBD1 as D (6 bases). The CDR3 is 14 amino acids. Trimming cost V 2 bases and J 7 bases, with 11 bases left between them. Looked up from germline, CDR1 is KGHDR and CDR2 is SFDVKD. CDR3 loop: CATSDYREGNEQFF. DNA of the CDR3: TGTGCCACCAGTGATTACAGGGAAGGGAATGAGCAGTTCTTC.